These 8 T cell receptor beta chains share one sample of origin, sequenced in a study of patients and donors after allogeneic stem cell transplantation (dated by TCRdb to the early 2020s). The receptor library was made with RT-PCR. Data came from a NextSeq 550. TCRdb handled the public reads itself, with Q25 trimming in fastp and clone calling in MiXCR, and kept productive beta chains. Here each entry gathers all rows of one CDR3 protein and keeps the most common genes and DNA. This sample is represented by around 27,000 distinct CDR3 sequences; approximately 8.8% of them were singletons. Jointly, the top ten make up approximately 48% of the sample. The material sequenced was blood, either unsorted or a sorted T cell fraction (not recorded which). These receptors were collected from a human donor who was either an allogeneic HSCT recipient or a stem cell or donor lymphocyte infusion donor (not recorded which). It is not recorded whose cells these are; they may come from a transplant donor.

This clonotype has ten or more counts. The chain has TRBV4-1 and TRBJ2-5, with TRBD1 as a possible D gene (5 bases). Trimming removed 3 bases from V and 5 bases from J, with 13 bases in between. The CDR3 is 14 amino acids. Per germline, CDR1 MGHRA and CDR2 YSYEKL. CDR3 sequence: CASSQQGVAETQYF. The CDR3 DNA follows: TGCGCCAGCAGCCAGCAGGGTGTGGCGGAGACCCAGTACTTC.

The J gene is TRBJ2-3, the V gene TRBV18; 9 nucleotides align to TRBD1. V trimming: 3 bases; J trimming: 1 base; junction bases outside the gene matches: 5. CDR1 and CDR2 from the germline V gene are KGHSH and LQKENI. The CDR3 is 16 amino acids. The CDR3, as DNA: TGTGCCAGCTCACCGATGACAGGGGGTGGCACAGATACGCAGTATTTT. It encodes CASSPMTGGGTDTQYF.

V is TRBV28 and J is TRBJ1-5; D is ambiguous. Germline loops: CDR1 MDHEN, CDR2 SYDVKM. The CDR3 covers 15 residues. Trimming stripped 6 bases from V and 5 bases from J, with 17 bases between. CDR3 amino acids: CASSPFPPDDQPQHF. The CDR3 DNA reads TGTGCCAGCAGCCCGTTTCCGCCGGACGATCAGCCCCAGCATTTT.

The sample holds a few counts of this clonotype. The rearrangement uses TRBV6-1 and TRBJ2-7, with D perhaps TRBD1 (6 bases). Trimming took 5 bases from V and 0 from J, leaving 11 bases between them. The germline CDR1 and CDR2 sequences are MNHNS and SASEGT. The CDR3 contains 14 residues. Written as DNA, the CDR3 is TGTGCCAGCAGTCCGGACAGAGCCTCCTACGAGCAGTACTTC. Translated: CASSPDRASYEQYF.

This clonotype was observed at least ten times. The V call is TRBV7-8, the J call TRBJ1-1, with D possibly TRBD1 on 6 matching bases. Germline loops: CDR1 SGHVS, CDR2 FQNEAQ. Trimming left V 5 bases short and J 3 bases short, with 10 bases between. CDR3 size: 13 residues. The CDR3 reads CASSPRGYTEAFF. As DNA, the CDR3 is TGTGCCAGCAGCCCCAGGGGATACACTGAAGCTTTCTTT.

Remarks on this clonotype: A single base separates this from a much larger clone, so it may be a read error. The rearrangement uses TRBV7-9 and TRBJ1-3, with D unclear. The CDR3 spans 14 residues. Germline CDR1 SEHNR, CDR2 FQNEAQ (reference sequence). The CDR3 sequence is CASSRGLSGKTIYF. Here the CDR3 DNA reads TGTGCCAGCAGCCGCGGTCTTTCTGGAAAAACCATATATTTT.

Of note for this clonotype: Here the CDR3 omits its conserved ending phenylalanine or tryptophan, so a read error is the likely source. The genes are TRBV28 and TRBJ1-5; the D gene is possibly TRBD1 (5 bases). CDR3 length: 17 amino acids. Germline V gene data show CDR1 as MDHEN and CDR2 as SYDVKM. V dropped 6 bases and J dropped 7 bases, with 25 bases sitting between them. DNA for the CDR3: TGTGCCAGCAGCACTACGGGGGAGATGACCTTGGTACAGCCCCAGCATTGT. This codes for CASSTTGEMTLVQPQHC.

The table lists this clonotype with many counts. The chain recombines TRBV7-9 with TRBJ2-1; 7 bases map to TRBD2. This CDR3 spans 13 amino acids. Trimming cost V 0 bases and J 9 bases; bases outside gene matches: 2. The germline V gene encodes CDR1 SEHNR and CDR2 FQNEAQ (reference sequence). The CDR3 loop is CASSLAGGIEQFF. DNA for the CDR3: TGTGCCAGCAGCTTAGCGGGGGGGATTGAGCAGTTCTTC.